Described below is a single T cell receptor beta chain sequence and its context. Its specificity is not known. The record originates from a study of cytomegalovirus exposure and HLA in healthy donors. The study, taken as a whole, reports: Presence/absence analysis assumed near-uniform sequencing depth across donors. Analysis performed later showed TCR beta chains linked to HLA being more clonally expanded than equally common others. Earlier findings revealed that most TCR beta V segments proved productive either about 87% or about 30% of the time. A missense variant in DCLRE1C was later tied to TCR beta V- and J-gene trimming.

With 60 Vbeta and 13 Jbeta primers, the PCR was carried out. TCRdb keeps only in-frame clones here, not all; method: immunoSEQ multiplex PCR. In the table there are some 79,000 clones, more than 50% of which are singletons. The CDR3 sequence is 13 residues long. After removal of 4 bases from V and 5 bases from J, the junction contained 4 bases not matched to a gene. From germline, CDR1 is SGHTA and CDR2 FQGNSA. The sequenced material came from PBMCs. The chain employs TRBV7-2 and TRBJ1-2, with 7 positions matching TRBD1. The origin of this receptor is a woman in her thirties or forties in good health and CMV-seropositive. The chain's CDR3 is CASSSDRMYGYTF. In DNA, the CDR3 is TGTGCCAGCAGCTCGGACAGGATGTATGGCTACACCTTC.